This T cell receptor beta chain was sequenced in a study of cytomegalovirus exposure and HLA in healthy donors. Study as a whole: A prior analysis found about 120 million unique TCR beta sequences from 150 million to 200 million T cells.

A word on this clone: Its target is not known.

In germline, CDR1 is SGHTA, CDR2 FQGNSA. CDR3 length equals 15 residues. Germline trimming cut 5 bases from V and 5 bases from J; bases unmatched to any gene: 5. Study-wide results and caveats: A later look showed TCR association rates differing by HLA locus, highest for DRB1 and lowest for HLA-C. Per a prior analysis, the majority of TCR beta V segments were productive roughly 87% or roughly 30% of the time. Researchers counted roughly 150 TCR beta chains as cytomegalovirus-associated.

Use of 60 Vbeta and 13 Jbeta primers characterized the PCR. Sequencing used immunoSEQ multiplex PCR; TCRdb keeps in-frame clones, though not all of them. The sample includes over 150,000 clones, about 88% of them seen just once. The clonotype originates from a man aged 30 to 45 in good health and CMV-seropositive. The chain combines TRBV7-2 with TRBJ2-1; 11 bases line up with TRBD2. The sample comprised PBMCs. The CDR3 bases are TGTGCCAGCAGCGCCACTAGCGGGAGCAACAATGAGCAGTTCTTC. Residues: CASSATSGSNNEQFF.